This T cell receptor beta chain was obtained from a study of read filtering for tumor transcriptome and immune sequencing. Study-wide context: R-ISS stage counts were under 10 for I, 15 to 20 for II, roughly seven for III. General study points: The sorted CD138-negative fraction was a mixed bone marrow immune population, not purified T cells. Compared with RNA-seq, IR-seq gave much higher clonotype depth and reliability. Approximately 87% of IR-seq clonotypes had a single read, yet these held approximately 4% of reads.

This clonotype was seen at least ten times. Its antigen is currently unknown. CDR3 length equals 15 residues. V dropped 6 bases and J dropped 3; count of bases not matched to a gene: 8. The library was built from 400 ng RNA with molecular barcoded adaptors for alpha/delta and beta/gamma chains. TCRdb re-analysed the reads in MiXCR, keeping a single row per CDR3 protein. The repertoire holds about 58,000 distinct CDR3 sequences, 9% to 15% seen once, with approximately 16% in the top ten. This sequence was found in a donor over 35 with multiple myeloma. This chain joins TRBV12-3 or TRBV12-4 and TRBJ2-7, with TRBD1 matching 10 bases. The source material was a population of CD138-negative cells sorted from bone marrow. The CDR3 is CASRLTGQGVYEQYF. DNA of the CDR3: TGTGCCAGCAGACTAACTGGACAGGGGGTCTACGAGCAGTACTTC.